This TCR beta chain was identified during a study of vaccination and CD4 T cells after COVID-19. Whole-study context: Drawing of post-COVID samples took place a median around 100 days after diagnosis (range 35 to 161). Overlapping SARS-CoV-2, HCoV-NL63, HCoV-OC43 and HCoV-229E spike peptides were used to stimulate cells.

With the Oncomine TCR Beta short-read assay, DNA from cultured CD4+ T cells was sequenced. TCRdb reprocessed the PCR reads with MiXCR, giving one entry per CDR3 protein. The sample consists of 5,500 or so distinct CDR3 sequences, over 60% of them appearing once. Germline V gene lookup returns CDR1 LNHDA and CDR2 SQIVND (reference sequence). Trimming pared 0 bases from V and 6 bases from J, leaving 0 bases between. The CDR3 contains 10 residues. Findings of the study overall: The study sampled relatively few convalescent patients and omitted early post-infection timepoints.

Described treatment: approximately 9-day PBMC culture with coronavirus spike peptide pools or control peptides (ViraFEST assay). PBMCs, plated at roughly 2 million per well, were grown in the presence of about 9.5 IU/ml IL-2 and roughly 9.6 ug/ml peptide pools. As for this clonotype: The antigen remains undetermined.

The sample taken for sequencing was CD4+ T cells from blood, cultured in vitro. The chain employs TRBV19 and TRBJ2-7; D uncertain. This receptor was taken from a human donor who had recovered from COVID-19. CDR3 region: CASSIDEQYF. In DNA form, the CDR3 reads TGTGCCAGTAGTATAGACGAGCAGTACTTC.